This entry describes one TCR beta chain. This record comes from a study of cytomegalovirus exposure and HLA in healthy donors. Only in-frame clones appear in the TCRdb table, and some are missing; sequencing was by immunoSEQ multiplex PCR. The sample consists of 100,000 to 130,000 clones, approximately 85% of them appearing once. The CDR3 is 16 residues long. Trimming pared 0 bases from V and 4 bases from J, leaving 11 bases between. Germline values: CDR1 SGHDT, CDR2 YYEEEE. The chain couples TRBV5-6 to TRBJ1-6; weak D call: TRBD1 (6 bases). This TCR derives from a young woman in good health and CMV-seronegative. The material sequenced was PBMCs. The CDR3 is CASSLVGHYYNSPLHF. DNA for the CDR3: TGTGCCAGCAGCTTGGTGGGACACTATTATAATTCACCCCTCCACTTT.